The rows below give T cell receptor beta chains drawn from one sample of a study of blood T cell repertoires in COVID-19. TCRdb's copy holds only in-frame clones and misses some; the assay was immunoSEQ multiplex PCR. The sample includes about 82,000 clones, over 80% seen only once; the top ten take 18%. The sequencing sample was made of peripheral blood. These receptors came from an elderly man with active or convalescent COVID-19. Each CDR3 is given with its conserved first and last residue. D genes are given only for firm matches. The size entry is marked missing in some rows and otherwise reads once, few, many or a size class.

D: TRBD1
size: -
V: TRBV5-1
J: TRBJ1-1
CDR3: CASSRRDRNTEAFF
DNA: TGCGCCAGCAGCCGCAGGGACAGGAACACTGAAGCTTTCTTT

D: -
size: few
V: TRBV7-2
J: TRBJ1-2
CDR3: CASSRQGNYGYTF
DNA: TGTGCCAGCAGTCGCCAGGGGAACTATGGCTACACCTTC

D: -
size: -
V: TRBV5-1
J: TRBJ1-1
CDR3: CASSLDQQGEAFF
DNA: TGCGCCAGCAGCTTGGATCAACAGGGCGAAGCTTTCTTT

D: -
size: -
V: TRBV3-1/TRBV3-2
J: TRBJ1-1
CDR3: CASSWTDTEAFF
DNA: TGTGCCAGCAGCTGGACAGACACTGAAGCTTTCTTT

D: TRBD2
size: -
V: TRBV7-2
J: TRBJ2-3
CDR3: CASRASGGAYTQYF
DNA: TGTGCCAGCAGAGCTAGCGGGGGGGCTTATACGCAGTATTTT

D: -
size: few
V: TRBV11-3
J: TRBJ2-3
CDR3: CASSPRLGTLDTQYF
DNA: TGTGCCAGCAGCCCCCGACTAGGAACTTTAGATACGCAGTATTTT

D: -
size: -
V: TRBV11-2
J: TRBJ1-3
CDR3: CASSLDGSSGNTIYF
DNA: TGTGCCAGCAGCTTAGATGGCAGCTCTGGAAACACCATATATTTT

D: -
size: few
V: TRBV5-1
J: TRBJ1-2
CDR3: CASSLDRGWYGYTF
DNA: TGCGCCAGCAGCTTGGATAGGGGTTGGTATGGCTACACCTTC

D: TRBD1
size: -
V: TRBV5-1
J: TRBJ2-5
CDR3: CASSLEGTEETQYF
DNA: TGCGCCAGCAGCTTGGAAGGGACAGAAGAGACCCAGTACTTC

D: TRBD1
size: -
V: TRBV7-2
J: TRBJ1-1
CDR3: CASSWGDRDGTEAFF
DNA: TGTGCCAGCAGCTGGGGGGACAGGGACGGCACTGAAGCTTTCTTT

D: TRBD1
size: -
V: TRBV27
J: TRBJ1-1
CDR3: CASRTGVGGTEAFF
DNA: TGTGCCAGCAGAACAGGGGTTGGGGGAACTGAAGCTTTCTTT

D: -
size: -
V: TRBV7-2
J: TRBJ2-2
CDR3: CASSAMLAPLGGELFF
DNA: TGTGCCAGCAGCGCTATGCTAGCGCCCCTCGGCGGGGAGCTGTTTTTT

D: -
size: -
V: TRBV5-6
J: TRBJ1-6
CDR3: CASRSGLNSPLHF
DNA: TGTGCCAGCAGGTCAGGACTCAATTCACCCCTCCACTTT

D: TRBD1
size: -
V: TRBV11-2
J: TRBJ2-3
CDR3: CASSQPGQGVSTDTQYF
DNA: TGTGCCAGCAGCCAACCGGGACAGGGGGTTAGCACAGATACGCAGTATTTT

D: TRBD1
size: -
V: TRBV6-6
J: TRBJ1-6
CDR3: CASSPGQLNSPLHF
DNA: TGTGCCAGCAGCCCGGGACAGCTAAATTCACCCCTCCACTTT

D: TRBD1
size: -
V: TRBV6-5
J: TRBJ2-5
CDR3: CASSKQGARETQYF
DNA: TGTGCCAGCAGTAAACAGGGGGCGCGGGAGACCCAGTACTTC

D: -
size: -
V: TRBV24-1
J: TRBJ2-1
CDR3: CATSDWRGSSDEQFF
DNA: TGTGCCACCAGTGATTGGAGGGGCTCTAGCGATGAGCAGTTCTTC

D: -
size: -
V: TRBV6-2/TRBV6-3
J: TRBJ1-3
CDR3: CASSYSLAGASSGNTIYF
DNA: TGTGCCAGCAGTTACTCCCTGGCAGGGGCGTCCTCTGGAAACACCATATATTTT

D: -
size: once
V: TRBV3-1/TRBV3-2
J: TRBJ1-1
CDR3: CASSQRGMGDTEAFF
DNA: TGTGCCAGCAGTCAGAGGGGGATGGGCGACACTGAAGCTTTCTTT

D: TRBD1
size: few
V: TRBV3-1/TRBV3-2
J: TRBJ1-6
CDR3: CASSYRTGARSPLHF
DNA: TGTGCCAGCAGCTATCGGACAGGGGCTAGATCACCCCTCCACTTT

D: -
size: few
V: TRBV28
J: TRBJ1-2
CDR3: CASKWSDRAGGYTF
DNA: TGTGCCAGCAAGTGGTCTGACAGAGCGGGTGGCTACACCTTC

D: TRBD1
size: -
V: TRBV5-4
J: TRBJ1-1
CDR3: CASTFQGGTEAFF
DNA: TGTGCCAGCACCTTCCAGGGGGGAACTGAAGCTTTCTTT

D: TRBD2
size: once
V: TRBV10-2
J: TRBJ2-3
CDR3: CASSDWDYTDTQYF
DNA: TGCGCCAGCAGTGACTGGGACTACACAGATACGCAGTATTTT

D: -
size: -
V: TRBV5-1
J: TRBJ1-2
CDR3: CASSLGQVNYGYTF
DNA: TGCGCCAGCAGCTTGGGACAGGTTAACTATGGCTACACCTTC

D: -
size: once
V: TRBV6-5
J: TRBJ1-2
CDR3: CASSYGTTFYGYTF
DNA: TGTGCCAGCAGCTACGGGACAACGTTCTATGGCTACACCTTC

D: -
size: -
V: TRBV2
J: TRBJ1-4
CDR3: CASGRGTNEKLFF
DNA: TGTGCCAGCGGGAGGGGAACTAATGAAAAACTGTTTTTT

D: TRBD1
size: -
V: TRBV25-1
J: TRBJ2-5
CDR3: CASSELGQGNRETQYF
DNA: TGTGCCAGCAGTGAATTAGGACAGGGGAATCGAGAGACCCAGTACTTC